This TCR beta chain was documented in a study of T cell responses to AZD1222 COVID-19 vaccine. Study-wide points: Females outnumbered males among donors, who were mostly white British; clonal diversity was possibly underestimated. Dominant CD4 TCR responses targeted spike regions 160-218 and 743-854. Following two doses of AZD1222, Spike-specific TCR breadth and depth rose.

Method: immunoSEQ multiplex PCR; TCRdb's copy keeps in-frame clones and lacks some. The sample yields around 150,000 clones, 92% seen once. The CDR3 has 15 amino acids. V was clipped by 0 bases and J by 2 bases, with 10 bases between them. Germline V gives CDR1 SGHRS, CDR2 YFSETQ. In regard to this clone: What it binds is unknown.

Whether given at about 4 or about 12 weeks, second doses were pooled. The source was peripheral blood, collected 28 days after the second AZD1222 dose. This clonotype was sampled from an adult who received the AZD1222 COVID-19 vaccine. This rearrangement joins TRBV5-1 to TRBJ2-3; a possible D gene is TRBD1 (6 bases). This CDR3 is CASSLERTATDTQYF. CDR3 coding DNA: TGCGCCAGCAGCTTGGAGAGGACAGCCACAGATACGCAGTATTTT.